The clone carrying this T cell receptor (beta chain) came up many times. Its antigen is unidentified. This specimen comes from a study of T cells in Graves' hyperthyroidism and ophthalmopathy. Whole-study results and caveats: Blood also carried most thyroid clonotypes expanded above 0.001.

Amplification of TCR beta CDR3 regions was performed using RNA transcripts as template. Primed by the HTBI set, a first-round RT-PCR was run on the TCR CDR3. Via MiXCR, TCRdb re-called the multiplex PCR reads, giving one row per CDR3 protein. Of 650,000 to 750,000 distinct CDR3 sequences listed, 14% are singletons. The CDR3 loop spans 13 amino acids. Per germline, CDR1 KGHSH and CDR2 LQKENI. V gave up 6 bases and J gave up 0 bases, with 8 bases separating them. This clonotype originated in a woman in her late teens or twenties with Graves' hyperthyroidism. Sequenced: blood. V is TRBV18 and J is TRBJ1-1; D is uncertain. The CDR3 protein is CASSEEVNTEAFF. In DNA, the CDR3 is TGTGCCAGCTCCGAGGAGGTGAACACTGAAGCTTTCTTT.